This record covers a single T cell receptor beta chain. The data belong to a study of blood T cell repertoires in COVID-19. The wider study: Sample material is recorded as cDNA or gDNA derived from T cells, B-cell-depleted T cells, or PBMCs.

The CDR3 has 14 amino acids. The germline V gene has CDR1 SQVTM and CDR2 ANQGSEA. Trimming stripped 5 bases from V and 3 bases from J, with 16 bases between. Seattle's enrolled individuals joined amid active infection and were then monitored longitudinally. Per the authors' pipeline: Amplifying reference gene primers gave estimates of nucleated cell counts. Profiled with immunoSEQ multiplex PCR; TCRdb holds only in-frame clones, not every one. The DNA gave D and trimming, while V, J and clone size come from that table. This table holds 81,000 or so clones, 75% to 85% found once. This TCR came from a man over 45 with COVID-19, enrolled during active disease. The J gene is TRBJ1-2, the V gene TRBV29-1; possibly TRBD1 for D (5 bases). Sequencing input: peripheral blood. CDR3 sequence (DNA): TGCAGCGTTCCCACCGGGGGATTGGACTATGGCTACACCTTC. As protein: CSVPTGGLDYGYTF. Complete variable domain (other parts from reference TRBV29-1 and TRBJ1-2): SAVISQKPSRDICQRGTSLTIQCQVDSQVTMMFWYRQQPGQSLTLIATANQGSEATYESGFVIDKFPISRPNLTFSTLTVSNMSPEDSSIYLCSVPTGGLDYGYTFGSGTRLTVV.